This TCR beta chain is drawn from a study of metastatic and nonmetastatic thyroid tumors. Turning to the study itself: For malignant and benign thyroid patients, tumor or nodule tissue and blood were the sources whose repertoires were compared.

Points from the study as a whole: TCR beta diversity was reportedly significantly higher in malignant thyroid tumors than benign nodules, in blood and tumor.

Each patient went into thyroid surgery without having received any treatment. As processed by the authors: Built for papillary thyroid cancer, a distant-metastasis classifier drew on CDR3 differences across clinicopathological groups. Using MiXCR, TCRdb reanalyzed the PCR reads. TCRdb's processing, not the authors', yielded these V and J calls. Of 30,000 to 40,000 clones listed, less than 40% are singletons. As regards this clone: Its cognate antigen is unknown.

The CDR3 has 14 amino acids. Germline V gene lookup returns CDR1 SGHKS and CDR2 YYEKEE (reference sequence). The V end lost 6 bases, the J end lost 1 base, and 12 bases lay between the germline ends. This receptor was identified in a female donor with papillary thyroid cancer or a benign thyroid nodule (not recorded which). Some clones in this sample may be carry-over from other donors' samples. The chain links TRBV5-5 to TRBJ2-3; D is unresolved. The sample was tumor tissue. This CDR3 is CASTSRVGTDTQYF. The CDR3, as DNA: TGTGCCAGCACCTCTAGGGTAGGCACAGATACGCAGTATTTT.